The sequence of this TCR beta chain was determined in a study of untreated major depressive disorder listed by TCRdb under 2018. Regarding the study in general: A cross-sectional case-control design was used to compare T cell phenotype and TCR repertoire between antidepressant-free major depressive disorder patients and individually matched non-depressed controls. The TCRbeta sequencing followed up on differences in Vbeta 5.1, Vbeta 11 and Vbeta 22 usage that flow cytometry had shown in the whole cohort. Here is what the overall study found, with its caveats: A comparatively small study sample was produced by the strict matching and exclusion criteria, and the generalizability of findings was thereby limited. The top five TRBV05-01 clones in every sequenced subject were all private clones. In CD4+ T cells, sequencing confirmed that depressed patients used TRBV05-01 (Vbeta 5.1) more than controls did, with a one-tailed test giving p = 0.040. For the sequencing comparisons, one-tailed planned tests were applied to only three Vbeta families that had been selected in advance. TRBV25-01 and TRBV02-01 usage followed the flow-cytometry pattern but did not reach statistical significance in the sequencing data.

Regarding this clone: Its antigen is currently not known. There are no base qualities to consult, and no much larger clone falls within one base.

The Qiagen DNeasy Blood and Tissue Kit was used to extract total genomic DNA from purified CD4+ T cells. The TCRbeta CDR3 region, defined according to IMGT, was amplified and sequenced using immunoSEQ immunosequencing protocols. The published analysis was carried out like this. Preprocessing of raw sequence data for PCR and sequencing error correction was performed by the immunoSEQ service. The sequence data were imported into the immunoSEQ Analyzer and were further analyzed using VDJtools v1.0.7. The paired Wilcoxon signed-rank test was used to test differences between patients and controls. TCRdb provides this immuneACCESS table in a form limited to in-frame rearrangements. Some clones are lacking; in checked studies, under half of them reflect an unresolved V gene, and why the rest are absent is not known. V and J calls and clone size come straight from that table; D and trimming were deduced from the DNA. The table for this sample lists just over 20,000 clones; 90% to 95% of them were counted only once. The ten biggest clones cover 0.25% to 0.35% of the sample.

For CDR1 and CDR2, the germline V gene lists MNHNS and SASEGT. Cut back by 2 bases and 10 bases, the V and J ends lie 20 bases apart. From the cysteine through the phenylalanine, the CDR3 covers 15 amino acids. Here the CDR3 DNA is all that survives: 45 bases in frame from base 1. Each depressed patient was matched pairwise with a non-depressed control on sex, age, current smoking status and body mass index. All participants were of European descent. Controls had no mood disorder either currently or in their lifetime and had a Quick Inventory of Depressive Symptoms-Self Report score of 5 or lower. Participants were excluded if they had major medical conditions, Axis I/II comorbidities, regular medication or illicit drug use, or weekly alcohol intake above 100 g. From each participant, 25 to 35 ml of peripheral blood was collected into EDTA tubes. Thawed PBMCs underwent magnetic negative selection with the BD IMag Human CD4 T Lymphocyte Enrichment Set to purify CD4+ T cells. Flow cytometry confirmed that the CD4+ enrichment method typically gave around 95% purity. TCRbeta sequencing was performed on a subgroup of 4 to 6 case-control pairs selected blind to chemokine receptor expression and flow-cytometric repertoire skewing results. All blood samples were drawn in the morning at 8:00 a.m., and PBMCs were separated by Ficoll-Hypaque gradient centrifugation. Until being assayed, PBMCs were kept in liquid nitrogen after cryopreservation by gradual cooling to -80 degrees C.

The chain is encoded by TRBV6-1 joined to TRBJ1-2; matching of 5 bases hints at TRBD1 as the D gene. The sequencing input was CD4+ T cells from PBMCs. The sequence was collected from a man in his thirties or forties in good health. The CDR3 reads CASSEKGRWPAAYTF. The nucleotide sequence is TGTGCCAGCAGTGAAAAGGGGAGGTGGCCCGCGGCCTACACCTTC.